Listed below are T cell receptor beta chains from one sample, sequenced in a study of metastatic and nonmetastatic thyroid tumors. TCRdb recomputed clones from the PCR reads via MiXCR. This table has around 45,000 clones, less than 3.5% appearing once. Sequencing used blood. The receptors originated from a female donor with papillary thyroid cancer or a benign thyroid nodule (not recorded which). Some clones in this sample may be carry-over from other donors' samples. Each CDR3 is given without its conserved first and last residue. A D gene is named only where the DNA matches it firmly.

>TRBV6-1|TRBD2|TRBJ2-1
ASRPIKGTSDEQF
>TRBV28|-|TRBJ2-7
ASSYAYEQY
>TRBV7-9|-|TRBJ1-4
ASSPSRGGEKLF
>TRBV6-5|TRBD2|TRBJ2-5
ASSYLSGRAETQY
>TRBV4-3|-|TRBJ2-1
ASSQDGSRNEQF
>TRBV6-1|-|TRBJ2-2
ASSSSVDTGELF
>TRBV7-9|TRBD1|TRBJ1-2
ASSSLDRVDGYT
>TRBV6-4|-|TRBJ1-1
ASSGRPGGGNTEAF
>TRBV6-1|-|TRBJ1-2
ASNVTADSHEGYT
>TRBV12-3/TRBV12-4|TRBD1|TRBJ2-6
ASTPGTGGAGANVLT
>TRBV6-1|-|TRBJ1-2
ASSERQYGYT
>TRBV20-1|TRBD1|TRBJ1-1
SAPNKQGMNTEAF
>TRBV5-5|-|TRBJ2-2
ASSTTGELF
>TRBV5-6|-|TRBJ2-2
ASSPPSVSGTGELF
>TRBV19|TRBD1|TRBJ1-2
ASIGLGQVISGYT
>TRBV27|-|TRBJ1-5
ASSPTAPPGQPQH
>TRBV30|-|TRBJ1-1
AWSQGGTEAF
>TRBV20-1|-|TRBJ1-6
SAKEDHNSPLH
>TRBV19|TRBD2|TRBJ2-3
ASKALAGPISTDTQY
>TRBV2|-|TRBJ2-3
ASSRNTRTDTQY
>TRBV24-1|-|TRBJ1-6
ATSAKGNSPLH
>TRBV12-3/TRBV12-4|-|TRBJ2-3
ASSLRAHTDTQY
>TRBV12-5|-|TRBJ2-7
ASGPGYEQY
>TRBV6-1|-|TRBJ1-3
ASRVDISGNTIY
>TRBV7-9|-|TRBJ2-3
ASKSWRSTDTQY
>TRBV28|-|TRBJ2-5
ASSGGTWVTQY
>TRBV5-1|-|TRBJ2-1
ASSLAEFYNEQF
>TRBV9|-|TRBJ1-2
ASSHDNLNGYT
>TRBV7-2|-|TRBJ2-1
ASSQSDYNEQF
>TRBV5-1|TRBD1|TRBJ1-2
ASSLVRGQDNYGYT
>TRBV10-1|TRBD2|TRBJ2-7
ASSDSGGSYEQY
>TRBV11-2|-|TRBJ2-5
ASNSGRGHLKAGQETQY
>TRBV6-2/TRBV6-3|-|TRBJ2-3
ASRSSSEETDTQY
>TRBV27|-|TRBJ1-1
ASSLTGRDRVDAF
>TRBV11-3|-|TRBJ2-1
ASSLGNYNEQF
>TRBV19|TRBD1|TRBJ2-6
ASSTTGAGANVLT
>TRBV6-2/TRBV6-3|TRBD1|TRBJ1-5
ASSPTGHNQPQH
>TRBV20-1|TRBD1|TRBJ1-6
SARRPGTETSPLH
>TRBV11-2|TRBD1|TRBJ1-1
ASSLEATGSTEAF
>TRBV9|TRBD2|TRBJ2-1
ASSADRGGVYEQF
>TRBV11-2|-|TRBJ1-2
ASSLYSSGYT
>TRBV9|TRBD2|TRBJ2-5
ASSKLASRETQY
>TRBV7-6|TRBD1|TRBJ1-4
ASSRTGKGEKLF
>TRBV19|-|TRBJ2-6
ASSPHLRTGGGSGANVLT
>TRBV20-1|-|TRBJ2-7
SAQNTQSYEQY
>TRBV5-4|-|TRBJ2-2
ASSPPGGRSTGELF
>TRBV20-1|-|TRBJ2-1
SEGISGTREQF
>TRBV7-8|TRBD1|TRBJ1-5
ASSLARDRDSGPQH
>TRBV6-1|-|TRBJ2-3
ASSLSKRSDTQY
>TRBV19|-|TRBJ1-1
ASSIRQVSTEAF
>TRBV6-1|TRBD2|TRBJ2-7
ASSDRGRSYEQY
>TRBV20-1|-|TRBJ2-1
SGDDGSDEQF
>TRBV5-1|TRBD2|TRBJ2-7
ASSLGGRASSYEQY
>TRBV9|-|TRBJ2-1
ASSVGSANTDNEQF
>TRBV5-1|TRBD2|TRBJ2-7
ASSTGTNPQLYYEQY
>TRBV6-1|TRBD1|TRBJ2-2
ASRISGQGTGELF
>TRBV6-1|-|TRBJ2-2
ASSEAGRVGELF